These 29 T cell receptor beta chains came from one sample sequenced in a study of cytomegalovirus exposure and HLA in healthy donors. Vbeta (60) and Jbeta (13) primers were used in the PCR. Sequencing used immunoSEQ multiplex PCR; TCRdb keeps in-frame clones, though not all of them. The top ten hold approximately 2.3% of the sample, which has over 110,000 clones, 82% seen once. The sequenced material came from PBMCs. The receptors shown here come from a male donor in good health and CMV-seronegative.

This clone showed up just once. The J gene is TRBJ2-1, the V gene TRBV6-1, with TRBD1 matching over 8 bases. Trimming removed 3 bases from V and 2 bases from J; junction bases left unmatched: 6. The CDR3 loop spans 16 amino acids. Germline V CDR1 and CDR2: MNHNS, SASEGT. The CDR3 loop reads CASSDLGQGPYNEQFF. CDR3 in DNA: TGTGCCAGCAGTGACCTCGGACAGGGCCCCTACAATGAGCAGTTCTTC.

This rearrangement joins TRBV30 to TRBJ2-1; 13 nucleotides line up with TRBD2. This CDR3 region has 15 residues. After removal of 0 bases from V and 9 bases from J, the junction contained 5 bases not matched to a gene. CDR1 and CDR2 from the germline V gene are GTSNPN and SVGIG (reference sequence). CDR3 loop: CAWSVSLAGGSEQFF. The CDR3 region has the DNA TGTGCCTGGAGTGTATCACTAGCGGGAGGGTCTGAGCAGTTCTTC.

This clone came up once. The rearrangement uses TRBV4-1 and TRBJ1-2, with 9 bases matching TRBD1. This CDR3 has 18 amino acids. Trimming at V came to 1 base and at J to 6 bases, leaving 15 bases not matched to a gene. Germline loops: CDR1 MGHRA, CDR2 YSYEKL. The CDR3, as DNA: TGCGCCAGCAGCCAAGGGGGGATTCGGACAGGGGCCTTCGATGGCTACACCTTC. It codes for CASSQGGIRTGAFDGYTF.

The chain combines TRBV2 with TRBJ2-5, with D maybe TRBD2 (6 bases). The end of the DNA aligns better with TRBJ2-7, so the J call may be wrong. CDR1 is SNHLY and CDR2 is FYNNEI in the germline V gene. CDR3 length equals 13 residues. The CDR3 DNA sequence: TGTGCCAGTTGGCTGGGGGGTCCCTACGAGCAGTACTTC. Its protein is CASWLGGPYEQYF.

The J gene is TRBJ2-7, the V gene TRBV29-1; 7 bases match TRBD2. The germline V gene encodes CDR1 SQVTM and CDR2 ANQGSEA. J lost 2 bases, V lost 3 bases, and 1 base had no gene match. The CDR3 runs to 12 residues. The CDR3 spells CSVEAGAYEQYF. The DNA of the CDR3 is TGCAGCGTTGAGGCGGGAGCCTACGAGCAGTACTTC.

The chain uses TRBV27 and TRBJ1-1; D might be TRBD1 (5 bases). Germline V gene lookup returns CDR1 MNHEY and CDR2 SMNVEV (reference sequence). Deletions cut 3 bases from V and 1 base from J, with 9 bases between. This CDR3 comprises 14 residues. As DNA, the CDR3 is TGTGCCAGCAGTTTTCGGGGGAAGAACACTGAAGCTTTCTTT. Amino acids: CASSFRGKNTEAFF.

This clone was seen just once. This chain uses TRBV6-5 with TRBJ2-2; no reliable D call. V gave up 2 bases and J gave up 4 bases, with 14 bases separating them. The CDR3 contains 16 residues. Germline CDR1 MNHEY, CDR2 SVGAGI. The CDR3 region is CASSYEAAVATGELFF. The CDR3 DNA reads TGTGCCAGCAGTTACGAGGCCGCGGTTGCCACCGGGGAGCTGTTTTTT.

This chain links TRBV6-6 with TRBJ1-3, with D hard to call. This CDR3 spans 15 amino acids. From germline, CDR1 is MNHNY and CDR2 SVGAGI (reference sequence). Between the trimmed V and J ends, which lost 6 bases and 0 bases, there was a span of 12 bases. The CDR3 here is CASRITGSSGNTIYF. CDR3 in DNA: TGTGCCAGCAGAATAACGGGAAGCTCTGGAAACACCATATATTTT.

The count of this clone is one. The gene calls are TRBV21-1 and TRBJ1-2; the table's D call of TRBD1 was not tested on the DNA. TRBV21-1 has pseudogene status. The CDR3 extends over 16 amino acids. The CDR3 protein is CARPRPGEQGEEGYTF. In DNA, the CDR3 is TGTGCCAGGCCGAGGCCCGGGGAACAGGGCGAGGAGGGCTACACCTTC.

The chain has TRBV7-2 and TRBJ2-7; TRBD2 matches at 13 bases. The CDR3 length is 16 residues. Germline assignment: CDR1 SGHTA and CDR2 FQGNSA. J was trimmed by 3 bases and V by 5 bases; bases with no gene match: 7. The CDR3 region is CASSLTSGRADYEQYF. The DNA of the CDR3 is TGTGCCAGCAGCCTTACTAGCGGGAGGGCGGACTACGAGCAGTACTTC.

The chain is built from TRBV7-9 and TRBJ1-1; tentatively, D is TRBD1 (5 bases). Germline CDR1 reads SEHNR; CDR2 reads FQNEAQ (reference sequence). Trimming removed 5 bases at V and 1 base at J, with 14 bases between. CDR3 size: 15 residues. The DNA of the CDR3 is TGTGCCAGCAGCCGTGATGACAGAAAGAACACTGAAGCTTTCTTT. Protein: CASSRDDRKNTEAFF. The complete variable domain, with remaining parts taken from reference TRBV7-9 and TRBJ1-1, reads DTGVSQNPRHKITKRGQNVTFRCDPISEHNRLYWYRQTLGQGPEFLTYFQNEAQLEKSRLLSDRFSAERPKGSFSTLEIQRTEQGDSAMYLCASSRDDRKNTEAFFGQGTRLTVV.

V usage is TRBV5-1 and J usage is TRBJ2-1; perhaps TRBD2 as D (6 bases). Between the trimmed V and J ends, which lost 0 bases and 3 bases, there was a span of 10 bases. Germline lookup yields CDR1 SGHRS and CDR2 YFSETQ. There are 15 residues in the CDR3. The CDR3 loop reads CASSLGSSVYNEQFF. In nucleotides, the CDR3 is TGCGCCAGCAGCTTGGGGTCTAGCGTCTACAATGAGCAGTTCTTC.

The chain couples TRBV28 to TRBJ2-7; 11 positions agree with TRBD2. The CDR3 is made up of 13 amino acids. V was clipped by 8 bases and J by 3 bases; unmatched bases: 3. Germline V gene lookup returns CDR1 MDHEN and CDR2 SYDVKM. In nucleotides, the CDR3 is TGTGCCAGCGCCCTAGCGGGAGGCTACGAGCAGTACTTC. Amino acids: CASALAGGYEQYF.

V usage is TRBV9 and J usage is TRBJ1-1; TRBD1 is a possible D gene (5 bases). The V end lost 4 bases, the J end lost 4 bases, and 17 bases lay between the germline ends. The CDR3 contains 15 residues. Germline V gene data show CDR1 as SGDLS and CDR2 as YYNGEE. The CDR3 sequence: CASSLDASRGTEAFF. CDR3 nucleotide sequence: TGTGCCAGCAGCCTGGACGCTTCAAGGGGCACTGAAGCTTTCTTT.

The chain links TRBV2 to TRBJ1-1; 9 nucleotides line up with TRBD1. Germline-derived CDR1 and CDR2 are SNHLY and FYNNEI. This CDR3 has 14 residues. Trimming removed 8 bases from V and 3 bases from J; junction bases left unmatched: 7. CDR3 coding DNA: TGTGCCAGCGGCTCGACAGGGGGTGACACTGAAGCTTTCTTT. It yields the protein CASGSTGGDTEAFF.

J is TRBJ2-7 and V is TRBV9; no definite D call. Germline CDR1 and CDR2: SGDLS and YYNGEE. The CDR3 length is 14 residues. V was cut by 3 bases and J by 7 bases, with 17 bases left in between. CDR3 residues: CASSGQGNGGEQYF. CDR3 sequence (DNA): TGTGCCAGCAGCGGACAAGGCAACGGTGGTGAGCAGTACTTC.

The J gene is TRBJ2-7, the V gene TRBV19, with D tentatively TRBD1 (6 bases). Germline CDR1 and CDR2: LNHDA and SQIVND (reference sequence). The CDR3 is 15 residues long. The V gene lost 6 bases and the J gene lost 5 bases, with 20 bases spanning the gap. For the CDR3, the DNA is TGTGCCAGTAGCCCCACAGGGCCTCGCCCCAACGAGCAGTACTTC. It specifies CASSPTGPRPNEQYF.

The chain combines TRBV6-5 with TRBJ1-1; D might be TRBD1 (5 bases). The V and J ends lost 4 bases and 4 bases respectively, with 13 bases between them. Germline V gene data show CDR1 as MNHEY and CDR2 as SVGAGI. CDR3 length equals 14 residues. The CDR3 nucleotides are TGTGCCAGCAGTTTCGCGGGGCGCGGCACTGAAGCTTTCTTT. Translation: CASSFAGRGTEAFF.

The chain has TRBV7-3 and TRBJ2-1, with 7 nucleotides matching TRBD2. Germline-derived CDR1 and CDR2 are SGHTA and FQGTGA. J gave up 2 bases and V 5 bases, and 12 bases lay outside the gene matches. The CDR3 sequence is 17 residues long. The CDR3 loop reads CASSAMGGSSAYNEQFF. The CDR3 DNA sequence: TGTGCCAGCAGCGCCATGGGGGGGAGTAGCGCCTACAATGAGCAGTTCTTC. Full variable domain (rest looked up from reference TRBV7-3 and TRBJ2-1): GAGVSQTPSNKVTEKGKYVELRCDPISGHTALYWYRQSLGQGPEFLIYFQGTGAADDSGLPNDRFFAVRPEGSVSTLKIQRTERGDSAVYLCASSAMGGSSAYNEQFFGPGTRLTVL.

The rearrangement uses TRBV27 and TRBJ2-7, with 9 bases aligning to TRBD2. V dropped 3 bases and J dropped 3; count of bases not matched to a gene: 6. The germline gives CDR1 MNHEY, CDR2 SMNVEV (reference sequence). The CDR3 loop spans 15 amino acids. This CDR3 is CASSFSGSSFYEQYF. DNA for the CDR3: TGTGCCAGCAGTTTTAGCGGGAGTAGTTTCTACGAGCAGTACTTC.

This sequence joins TRBV19 and TRBJ1-6, with a weak D call TRBD1 (5 bases). Germline lookup yields CDR1 LNHDA and CDR2 SQIVND (reference sequence). The CDR3 runs to 14 residues. Trimming removed 8 bases from V and 9 bases from J, with 17 bases in between. The CDR3 loop is CASSTGTGGSPLHF. DNA for the CDR3: TGTGCCAGTTCGACGGGGACCGGGGGTTCACCCCTCCACTTT. The entire variable domain, with the rest obtained from reference TRBV19 and TRBJ1-6, is as follows: DGGITQSPKYLFRKEGQNVTLSCEQNLNHDAMYWYRQDPGQGLRLIYYSQIVNDFQKGDIAEGYSVSREKKESFPLTVTSAQKNPTAFYLCASSTGTGGSPLHFGNGTRLTVT.

The genes are TRBV7-2 and TRBJ2-7; 7 bases map to TRBD1. Germline V gene sequence: CDR1 SGHTA, CDR2 FQGNSA. V lost 6 bases to trimming and J lost 0 bases; unmatched junction nucleotides: 8. CDR3 length: 15 residues. The CDR3 region has the DNA TGTGCCAGCAGTTTAACCCGGGACAGCTCCTACGAGCAGTACTTC. Encoded protein: CASSLTRDSSYEQYF.

V usage is TRBV18 and J usage is TRBJ1-4; D remains unclear. CDR1 and CDR2 (germline): KGHSH, LQKENI. The length of the CDR3 is 14 residues. Trimming removed 3 bases from V and 4 bases from J, with 9 bases in between. CDR3 DNA: TGTGCCAGCTCACCTTATCGAGGTAATGAAAAACTGTTTTTT. Translated: CASSPYRGNEKLFF. Looking up the rest from reference TRBV18 and TRBJ1-4 gives the full variable domain: NAGVMQNPRHLVRRRGQEARLRCSPMKGHSHVYWYRQLPEEGLKFMVYLQKENIIDESGMPKERFSAEFPKEGPSILRIQQVVRGDSAAYFCASSPYRGNEKLFFGSGTQLSVL.

The CDR3 reads CASSLTGSRDTNYGYTF. For the CDR3, the DNA is TGTGCCAGCAGTTTAACAGGGTCTAGGGACACAAACTATGGCTACACCTTC. This chain joins TRBV28 and TRBJ1-2, with D perhaps matching TRBD1 (6 bases). The CDR3 extends over 17 amino acids. Germline loops: CDR1 MDHEN, CDR2 SYDVKM. Trimming stripped 2 bases from V and 2 bases from J, with 18 bases between.

The genes are TRBV9 and TRBJ2-1; 7 bases are shared with TRBD2. CDR1 is SGDLS and CDR2 is YYNGEE in the germline V gene. The CDR3 is made up of 15 amino acids. V shed 7 bases, J shed 5 bases, and the junction held 12 bases outside the gene matches. The CDR3 reads CASYSGREFDNEQFF. In nucleotides, the CDR3 is TGTGCCAGCTATAGTGGGCGGGAGTTTGACAATGAGCAGTTCTTC.

The genes are TRBV11-2 and TRBJ2-1; the D gene is possibly TRBD2 (5 bases). With 4 bases removed from V and 6 bases from J, the gap between germline ends came to 7 bases. CDR1 and CDR2 (germline): SGHAT, FQNNGV. The CDR3 is 12 amino acids. This CDR3 is CASSWAGNEQFF. The CDR3 DNA reads as TGTGCCAGCAGCTGGGCGGGCAATGAGCAGTTCTTC.

CDR3: CASNEGEEGTGELFF. In nucleotides, the CDR3 is TGTGCCAGCAATGAGGGGGAGGAAGGGACCGGGGAGCTGTTTTTT. This sequence joins TRBV6-1 and TRBJ2-2; D might be TRBD1 or TRBD2, each matching 6 bases. Germline values: CDR1 MNHNS, CDR2 SASEGT. CDR3 size: 15 residues. V lost 7 bases and J lost 5, with 17 bases in between.

The chain employs TRBV21-1 and TRBJ2-5; the DNA was not compared with TRBD2, the D call given in the table. TRBV21-1 is annotated as a pseudogene. The CDR3 is 23 residues long. For the CDR3, the DNA is TGTGCCAGCAGCAAAAAGGAGGAATCCTGGGGGACTAGCGGGGCTAGGTACCAAGAGACCCAGTACTTC. It translates to CASSKKEESWGTSGARYQETQYF.

This clone appeared a single time. The chain employs TRBV2 and TRBJ2-7; TRBD1 matches 9 bases. Per the germline V gene, CDR1 is SNHLY and CDR2 is FYNNEI. The V and J ends lost 7 bases and 3 bases, in that order; junction bases with no gene match: 1. The CDR3 totals 12 residues. CDR3 sequence reads: CASTDRGYEQYF. The DNA for the CDR3 is TGTGCCAGCACGGACAGGGGCTACGAGCAGTACTTC.